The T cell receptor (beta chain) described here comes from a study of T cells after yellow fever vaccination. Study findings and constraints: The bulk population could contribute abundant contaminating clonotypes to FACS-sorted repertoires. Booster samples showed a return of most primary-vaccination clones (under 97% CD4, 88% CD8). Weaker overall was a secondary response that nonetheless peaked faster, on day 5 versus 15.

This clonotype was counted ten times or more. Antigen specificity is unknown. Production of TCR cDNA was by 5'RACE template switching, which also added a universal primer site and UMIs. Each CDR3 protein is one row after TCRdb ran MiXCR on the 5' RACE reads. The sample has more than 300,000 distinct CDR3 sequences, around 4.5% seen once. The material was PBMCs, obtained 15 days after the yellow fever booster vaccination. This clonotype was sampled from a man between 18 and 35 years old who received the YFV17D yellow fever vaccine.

In DNA, the CDR3 is TGTGCCAGCAGCCACGACAGATGGACTGAAGCTTTCTTT. This sequence encodes CASSHDRWTEAFF. The chain combines TRBV7-3 with TRBJ1-1; the D gene is possibly TRBD1 (5 bases). This CDR3 spans 13 amino acids. CDR1 is SGHTA, CDR2 FQGTGA, per germline. The germline V and J ends were trimmed by 5 bases and 5 bases, with 12 bases remaining between them.